Shown below are 28 T cell receptor beta chains from a single sample sequenced in a study of OX40 agonist ivuxolimab in advanced cancers. The table came from immunoSEQ multiplex PCR; TCRdb's copy has only in-frame clones and leaves some out. The sample lists tens of thousands of clones, roughly 87% occurring once. Sequences were derived from CD4+ or CD8+ T cells sorted from blood, sampled in a trial of the OX40 agonist ivuxolimab. The receptors derive from an adult with an advanced solid tumor such as melanoma, head and neck, liver or kidney cancer.

This clone was observed a few times. The chain combines TRBV20-1 with TRBJ2-3, with D uncertain. Germline loops: CDR1 DFQATT, CDR2 SNEGSKA (reference sequence). The ends were cut back, 6 bases at V and 2 bases at J, with 6 bases in the middle. The CDR3 has 11 residues. CDR3 bases: TGCAGTGCGGGGTTCACAGATACGCAGTATTTT. Translation gives CSAGFTDTQYF.

The J gene is TRBJ1-5, the V gene TRBV7-8; the match to TRBD1 covers 7 bases. The junction had 15 bases not matched to a gene; V was cut back by 5 bases and J by 2 bases. This CDR3 region has 18 residues. Germline CDR1 and CDR2: SGHVS and FQNEAQ. The CDR3 loop reads CASSGGQGGFFGNQPQHF. The CDR3 nucleotides read TGTGCCAGCAGCGGCGGGCAGGGGGGTTTTTTCGGCAATCAGCCCCAGCATTTT.

This clone was seen only once. The DNA for the CDR3 is TGTGCCAGTAGTCCTACATACAATGAGCAGTTCTTC. Protein: CASSPTYNEQFF. The chain joins TRBV19 to TRBJ2-1; D gene uncertain. V shed 5 bases and J shed 4 bases, with 6 bases lying between them. The germline V gene has CDR1 LNHDA and CDR2 SQIVND (reference sequence). This CDR3 is built from 12 residues.

V usage is TRBV30 and J usage is TRBJ1-1; tentatively, D is TRBD1 (6 bases). The CDR3 is 14 amino acids. The germline CDR1 and CDR2 sequences are GTSNPN and SVGIG (reference sequence). V was shortened by 0 bases and J by 4 bases, with 12 bases between the two germline ends. CDR3 coding DNA: TGTGCCTGGAGTGTACAGGGTTTGGGCACTGAAGCTTTCTTT. Residues: CAWSVQGLGTEAFF. The full variable domain, completed using reference TRBV30 and TRBJ1-1, is SQTIHQWPATLVQPVGSPLSLECTVEGTSNPNLYWYRQAAGRGLQLLFYSVGIGQISSEVPQNLSASRPQDRQFILSSKKLLLSDSGFYLCAWSVQGLGTEAFFGQGTRLTVV.

This chain links TRBV28 with TRBJ2-4; D call uncertain. Germline CDR1 and CDR2: MDHEN and SYDVKM. The V and J ends lost 5 bases and 7 bases respectively, with 15 bases between them. The CDR3 length is 14 residues. This chain's CDR3 is CASSRAPIPNIQYF. The CDR3 DNA follows: TGTGCCAGCAGTCGAGCCCCAATTCCTAACATTCAGTACTTC.

This clone was seen a few times. V usage is TRBV5-1 and J usage is TRBJ2-3; either TRBD1 or TRBD2 may supply D (6 bases each). Looked up from germline, CDR1 is SGHRS and CDR2 is YFSETQ. V lost 2 bases and J 0 bases, leaving 10 bases between the germline ends. The CDR3 contains 15 residues. In DNA, the CDR3 is TGCGCCAGCAGCTTTTGGGGGGCGAGCACAGATACGCAGTATTTT. Its protein product is CASSFWGASTDTQYF.

The genes are TRBV7-9 and TRBJ1-6; TRBD1 matches 10 bases. V trimming: 5 bases; J trimming: 7 bases; junction bases outside the gene matches: 5. The CDR3 has 15 amino acids. Germline V gene lookup returns CDR1 SEHNR and CDR2 FQNEAQ (reference sequence). CDR3 sequence: CASSPQGQGNSPLHF. The CDR3 DNA is TGTGCCAGCAGCCCCCAGGGACAGGGGAATTCACCCCTCCACTTT.

This rearrangement joins TRBV7-9 to TRBJ1-1; 7 bases align to TRBD1. Looked up from germline, CDR1 is SEHNR and CDR2 is FQNEAQ (reference sequence). J gave up 6 bases and V 8 bases, and 3 bases lay outside the gene matches. The CDR3 loop spans 11 amino acids. The CDR3 bases are TGTGCCAGCGAGGGGGCCGCTGAAGCTTTCTTT. Its translation is CASEGAAEAFF.

This clone was recorded only once. The chain recombines TRBV5-1 with TRBJ2-7; possible D gene TRBD2, 6 bases. This CDR3 has 16 amino acids. V lost 3 bases and J 0 bases, leaving 16 bases between the germline ends. The V gene's germline CDR1 is SGHRS and CDR2 YFSETQ. CDR3 nucleotide sequence: TGCGCCAGCAGCTCCGGGGCTAGCGCGAGCTCCTACGAGCAGTACTTC. Residues: CASSSGASASSYEQYF.

V is TRBV10-2 and J is TRBJ1-2, with 8 bases aligning to TRBD1. CDR1 and CDR2 (germline): WSHSY, SAAADI. This CDR3 is 13 amino acids long. J gave up 8 bases and V 4 bases, and 6 bases lay outside the gene matches. CDR3 sequence (DNA): TGCGCCAGCAGTGCAGGGGGCGCGGGGGGCTACACCTTC. Protein product: CASSAGGAGGYTF.

The rearrangement joins TRBV19 to TRBJ1-1, with 7 bases matching TRBD1. V shed 8 bases, J shed 4 bases, and the junction held 7 bases outside the gene matches. CDR3 length: 13 amino acids. Looked up from germline, CDR1 is LNHDA and CDR2 is SQIVND (reference sequence). As DNA, the CDR3 is TGTGCCAGTTGTGAACAGGGGAGCACTGAAGCTTTCTTT. This encodes CASCEQGSTEAFF.

The CDR3 nucleotides read TGCGCCAGCAGACAGAGTGGTTCTGGAAACACCATATATTTT. Translation: CASRQSGSGNTIYF. V is TRBV5-1 and J is TRBJ1-3, with D unresolved. V lost 5 bases to trimming and J lost 1 base, with 10 bases between them. CDR1 is SGHRS and CDR2 is YFSETQ in the germline V gene. The CDR3 length is 14 residues.

In DNA form, the CDR3 reads TGTGCCAGCAGTGAAGGGAGGGTGGGTAATTCACCCCTCCACTTT. Its protein product is CASSEGRVGNSPLHF. The rearrangement joins TRBV2 to TRBJ1-6; D ambiguous. The CDR3 loop spans 15 amino acids. The germline gives CDR1 SNHLY, CDR2 FYNNEI. V was clipped by 1 base and J by 6 bases, with 10 bases between them.

The rearrangement uses TRBV27 and TRBJ2-7; D may be TRBD2 (6 bases). The CDR3 spans 14 residues. Germline CDR1 MNHEY, CDR2 SMNVEV (reference sequence). With 8 bases removed from V and 7 bases from J, the gap between germline ends came to 21 bases. CDR3 sequence: CASSPGTSLREQYF. The CDR3 bases are TGTGCCAGCTCACCCGGGACTTCCTTAAGGGAGCAGTACTTC.

V gene TRBV21-1 combines with J gene TRBJ1-1; the table's D call TRBD1 went unverified against the DNA. TRBV21-1 is classified as a pseudogene. This CDR3 comprises 18 residues. CDR3 nucleotide sequence: TGTGCCAGCAGCCCCGAAAAGGAGAACAGGGCTCCCCACACTGAAGCTTTCTTT. Residues: CASSPEKENRAPHTEAFF.

The rearrangement links TRBV14 to TRBJ2-1; D gene ambiguous. The CDR3 runs 13 residues. Trimming cost V 0 bases and J 12 bases, with 12 bases left between them. CDR1 SGHDN and CDR2 FVKESK come from the germline V gene. The CDR3 bases are TGTGCCAGCAGCCAAGAAGAACCAGTTGCGCAGTTCTTC. It encodes CASSQEEPVAQFF.

J is TRBJ2-5 and V is TRBV5-8; 7 positions match TRBD2. J was trimmed by 5 bases and V by 7 bases; bases with no gene match: 11. This CDR3 has 14 residues. Germline V CDR1 and CDR2: SGHTS, YDEGEE. CDR3 amino acids: CASRNRGGPETQYF. The CDR3 region has the DNA TGTGCCAGCCGCAACCGCGGGGGACCGGAGACCCAGTACTTC.

The chain links TRBV30 to TRBJ1-5; maybe TRBD1 (5 bases). CDR3 length equals 13 residues. Germline CDR1 and CDR2: GTSNPN and SVGIG (reference sequence). The V end lost 3 bases, the J end lost 6 bases, and 12 bases lay between the germline ends. The CDR3 sequence is CAWRGGSGQPQHF. The CDR3 DNA follows: TGTGCCTGGAGGGGGGGGAGCGGTCAGCCCCAGCATTTT. Using reference TRBV30 and TRBJ1-5 for the parts outside the CDR3, the full variable domain is SQTIHQWPATLVQPVGSPLSLECTVEGTSNPNLYWYRQAAGRGLQLLFYSVGIGQISSEVPQNLSASRPQDRQFILSSKKLLLSDSGFYLCAWRGGSGQPQHFGDGTRLSIL.

This clone came up once. V and J are TRBV4-2 and TRBJ2-6, with TRBD1 matching 7 bases. The length of the CDR3 is 18 residues. The V gene's germline CDR1 is LGHNA and CDR2 YNFKEQ. Trimming took 0 bases from V and 0 from J; bases not matched to a gene: 5. CDR3 amino acids: CASSQETGASSGANVLTF. The DNA of the CDR3 is TGTGCCAGCAGCCAAGAAACAGGGGCAAGCTCTGGGGCCAACGTCCTGACTTTC.

This clone was found a few times. The CDR3 sequence is CASSLTRAPGNTIYF. The DNA of the CDR3 is TGTGCCAGCAGCTTAACACGCGCCCCTGGAAACACCATATATTTT. This chain joins TRBV4-2 and TRBJ1-3; D uncertain. The V end was cut by 5 bases, the J end by 2 bases, with 13 bases between. CDR1 and CDR2 from the germline V gene are LGHNA and YNFKEQ. CDR3 length: 15 amino acids.

The rearrangement joins TRBV6-4 to TRBJ1-1; a weak D match, TRBD1 (6 bases). V was shortened by 8 bases and J by 4 bases, with 17 bases between the two germline ends. In germline, CDR1 is MRHNA, CDR2 SNTAGT. This CDR3 spans 14 amino acids. CDR3 loop: CASCQGTLVTEAFF. In DNA form, the CDR3 reads TGTGCCAGCTGTCAGGGGACCCTAGTCACTGAAGCTTTCTTT.

J is TRBJ1-2 and V is TRBV29-1, with 9 bases matching TRBD1. Trimming at V came to 1 base and at J to 8 bases, leaving 5 bases not matched to a gene. This CDR3 comprises 13 residues. CDR1 is SQVTM, CDR2 ANQGSEA, per germline. The CDR3, as DNA: TGCAGCGTTGAAGGACAGGGGGTAGGCGGCTACACCTTC. This codes for CSVEGQGVGGYTF. Together with reference TRBV29-1 and TRBJ1-2, the CDR3 gives the full variable domain: SAVISQKPSRDICQRGTSLTIQCQVDSQVTMMFWYRQQPGQSLTLIATANQGSEATYESGFVIDKFPISRPNLTFSTLTVSNMSPEDSSIYLCSVEGQGVGGYTFGSGTRLTVV.

The chain uses TRBV9 and TRBJ2-1, with TRBD2 as a possible D gene (6 bases). Germline CDR1 is SGDLS and CDR2 is YYNGEE. The CDR3 runs 12 residues. The ends were cut back, 3 bases at V and 10 bases at J, with 11 bases in the middle. CDR3 sequence: CASSARGREQFF. CDR3 coding DNA: TGTGCCAGCAGCGCCCGGGGGAGAGAGCAGTTCTTC.

The chain employs TRBV7-6 and TRBJ1-6; weak D call: TRBD1 (5 bases). Between the trimmed V and J ends, which lost 1 base and 11 bases, there was a span of 12 bases. The CDR3 runs to 14 residues. The V gene's germline CDR1 is SGHVS and CDR2 FNYEAQ. This CDR3 is CASSLEGATPPLHF. CDR3 bases: TGTGCCAGCAGCTTAGAAGGGGCCACCCCACCCCTCCACTTT.

The V and J genes are TRBV5-8 and TRBJ1-4, with TRBD1 identical over 9 bases. V shed 6 bases and J 5 bases; nucleotides not matched to a gene: 5. Germline assignment: CDR1 SGHTS and CDR2 YDEGEE. CDR3 size: 14 residues. The DNA for the CDR3 is TGTGCCAGCACACAGGGGGCGGCGAATGAAAAACTGTTTTTT. Protein: CASTQGAANEKLFF.

V and J are TRBV14 and TRBJ2-2; D uncertain. The CDR3 runs to 14 residues. Germline V gene sequence: CDR1 SGHDN, CDR2 FVKESK. Deletions cut 6 bases from V and 5 bases from J, with 13 bases between. In nucleotides, the CDR3 is TGTGCCAGCAGTGCCGGTTGGAGAACCGGGGAGCTGTTTTTT. This gives the protein CASSAGWRTGELFF.

This chain joins TRBV5-1 and TRBJ2-2; D assignment may be TRBD1 or TRBD2 (6 bases each). The CDR3 extends over 15 amino acids. The germline CDR1 and CDR2 sequences are SGHRS and YFSETQ. The germline V and J ends were trimmed by 6 bases and 6 bases, with 18 bases remaining between them. The CDR3 protein is CASKVTGASPGELFF. For the CDR3, the DNA is TGCGCCAGCAAGGTAACGGGGGCTTCACCCGGGGAGCTGTTTTTT.

This CDR3 is CASSYMTGGNTIYF. The CDR3 bases are TGTGCCAGCAGCTACATGACAGGGGGAAACACCATATATTTT. This chain links TRBV7-3 with TRBJ1-3; 7 positions agree with TRBD1. Germline V gene data show CDR1 as SGHTA and CDR2 as FQGTGA. This CDR3 spans 14 amino acids. V dropped 4 bases and J dropped 4; count of bases not matched to a gene: 4.